The 32 T cell receptor beta chains below come from one sample, sequenced in a study of shared clonotypes between healthy human individuals. Data came from immunoSEQ multiplex PCR; TCRdb stores just in-frame clones and leaves some out. In the table there are about 460,000 clones, over 60% of which are singletons. What was sequenced was PBMCs. The receptors originated from a middle-aged woman in good health. Some clones in this sample may be carry-over from other donors' samples.

The V and J genes are TRBV30 and TRBJ1-5; maybe TRBD1 (5 bases). V dropped 1 base and J dropped 7 bases, with 26 bases sitting between them. Germline V gives CDR1 GTSNPN, CDR2 SVGIG (reference sequence). The CDR3 is 18 residues long. This CDR3 is CAWSGSARGGPRDQPQHF. CDR3 in DNA: TGTGCCTGGAGTGGGTCGGCGCGCGGAGGTCCCAGGGACCAGCCCCAGCATTTT. The full variable domain, rest sourced from reference TRBV30 and TRBJ1-5, is SQTIHQWPATLVQPVGSPLSLECTVEGTSNPNLYWYRQAAGRGLQLLFYSVGIGQISSEVPQNLSASRPQDRQFILSSKKLLLSDSGFYLCAWSGSARGGPRDQPQHFGDGTRLSIL.

A word on this clone: This CDR3 is also generated by other DNA sequences in the sample. This chain links TRBV5-1 with TRBJ2-3; unclear D gene. Germline V CDR1 and CDR2: SGHRS, YFSETQ. CDR3 length: 14 amino acids. The V end was cut by 0 bases, the J end by 0 bases, with 5 bases between. The CDR3 DNA reads as TGCGCCAGCAGCTTGGTGGGAAGCACAGATACGCAGTATTTT. It codes for CASSLVGSTDTQYF. The full variable domain, with the rest looked up from reference TRBV5-1 and TRBJ2-3, is KAGVTQTPRYLIKTRGQQVTLSCSPISGHRSVSWYQQTPGQGLQFLFEYFSETQRNKGNFPGRFSGRQFSNSRSEMNVSTLELGDSALYLCASSLVGSTDTQYFGPGTRLTVL.

V gene TRBV19 combines with J gene TRBJ2-7; D is perhaps TRBD2 (6 bases). V dropped 5 bases and J dropped 4 bases, with 18 bases sitting between them. CDR3 length: 15 residues. Per the germline V gene, CDR1 is LNHDA and CDR2 is SQIVND (reference sequence). The DNA of the CDR3 is TGTGCCAGTAGTGCCCAGGGCGGGGACCGTTACGAGCAGTACTTC. The encoded protein is CASSAQGGDRYEQYF.

As for this clone: A much larger clone is a single base away; this may be a read error. Other DNA sequences in the sample encode the same CDR3. This chain joins TRBV6-6 and TRBJ1-1; D not resolved. CDR3 length: 14 amino acids. Germline values: CDR1 MNHNY, CDR2 SVGAGI (reference sequence). Here the CDR3 reads CASSYRVEGTEALF. The DNA of the CDR3 is TGTGCCAGCAGTTACAGGGTGGAAGGCACTGAAGCTCTCTTT.

Worth noting for this clone: A far larger clone is just one base off, so this is likely a read error. This chain joins TRBV5-1 and TRBJ2-6, with D perhaps matching TRBD2 (6 bases). The V gene's germline CDR1 is SGHRS and CDR2 YFSETQ. V lost 4 bases to trimming and J lost 0 bases, with 11 bases between them. The CDR3 covers 16 residues. The CDR3 spells CASSPRRDSGANVLTF. CDR3 nucleotides: TGCGCCAGCAGCCCAAGGAGGGACTCTGGGGCCAACGTCCTGACTTTC.

V and J are TRBV28 and TRBJ1-2; a possible D gene is TRBD1 (6 bases). The CDR3 loop spans 16 amino acids. The germline V and J ends were trimmed by 4 bases and 4 bases, with 19 bases remaining between them. Per the germline V gene, CDR1 is MDHEN and CDR2 is SYDVKM. CDR3 amino acids: CASSSIGPGGGYGYTF. The DNA for the CDR3 is TGTGCCAGCAGTTCGATAGGTCCGGGGGGCGGCTATGGCTACACCTTC.

Notes on this clone: One end of the junction varies from germline; a read error may be responsible. The chain recombines TRBV7-7 with TRBJ1-2; no definite D call. The CDR3 consists of 14 residues. The germline gives CDR1 SSHAT, CDR2 FNYEAQ (reference sequence). The CDR3, as DNA: TGTGCTAGCAGCCCCGTAAGGTTGGGCTATGGCTACACCTTC. Translating it yields CASSPVRLGYGYTF.

The genes are TRBV30 and TRBJ1-5; 7 bases agree with TRBD1. Germline CDR1 is GTSNPN and CDR2 is SVGIG (reference sequence). V shed 3 bases and J 4 bases; nucleotides not matched to a gene: 12. The CDR3 sequence is 16 residues long. The CDR3 sequence: CAWSLGEGARNQPQHF. For the CDR3, the DNA is TGTGCCTGGAGCCTGGGGGAGGGGGCGCGGAATCAGCCCCAGCATTTT. The full variable domain, with the rest looked up from reference TRBV30 and TRBJ1-5, is SQTIHQWPATLVQPVGSPLSLECTVEGTSNPNLYWYRQAAGRGLQLLFYSVGIGQISSEVPQNLSASRPQDRQFILSSKKLLLSDSGFYLCAWSLGEGARNQPQHFGDGTRLSIL.

The J gene is TRBJ1-2, the V gene TRBV6-5; no clear D gene. Trimming left V 2 bases short and J 3 bases short, with 7 bases between. The germline V gene has CDR1 MNHEY and CDR2 SVGAGI. The CDR3 has 13 amino acids. CDR3 sequence: CASSYRPYYGYTF. CDR3 DNA sequence: TGTGCCAGCAGTTACCGTCCATACTATGGCTACACCTTC.

V is TRBV10-3 and J is TRBJ1-1, with 10 bases fitting TRBD1. The CDR3 is made up of 18 amino acids. CDR1 is ENHRY, CDR2 SYGVKD, per germline. V was clipped by 2 bases and J by 0 bases; unmatched bases: 9. The CDR3 region is CAISEEPGQGRMNTEAFF. CDR3 DNA: TGTGCCATCAGTGAGGAGCCGGGACAGGGGAGGATGAACACTGAAGCTTTCTTT.

The chain links TRBV4-2 to TRBJ2-5; D not resolved. The V gene's germline CDR1 is LGHNA and CDR2 YNFKEQ. The CDR3 runs to 13 residues. Trimming removed 0 bases at V and 4 bases at J, with 6 bases between. CDR3 DNA sequence: TGTGCCAGCAGCCAAGATGTACGAGAGACCCAGTACTTC. It yields the protein CASSQDVRETQYF.

V gene TRBV6-5 combines with J gene TRBJ2-2; TRBD1 agrees at 7 bases. CDR1 is MNHEY and CDR2 is SVGAGI in the germline V gene. The ends lost 2 bases at V and 7 bases at J; junction bases unmatched: 4. The CDR3 runs to 14 residues. The DNA for the CDR3 is TGTGCCAGCAGTTACAGGGGGCTTAACGGGGAGCTGTTTTTT. Translation: CASSYRGLNGELFF.

The genes are TRBV11-3 and TRBJ1-1, with 7 bases matching TRBD1. V lost 5 bases and J lost 4; bases outside the gene matches: 7. CDR1 and CDR2 (germline): SGHNT, YENEEA. The CDR3 totals 14 residues. CDR3 amino acids: CASSAGGLSTEAFF. CDR3 bases: TGTGCCAGCAGCGCAGGGGGACTAAGCACTGAAGCTTTCTTT.

This rearrangement joins TRBV27 to TRBJ2-2, with 10 bases lining up with TRBD1. Germline CDR1 is MNHEY and CDR2 is SMNVEV (reference sequence). The length of the CDR3 is 16 residues. Trimming cost V 5 bases and J 6 bases; bases outside gene matches: 9. The CDR3 DNA reads TGTGCCAGCAGTCGGCGGGACAGGGGTTTGTCCGGGGAGCTGTTTTTT. It yields the protein CASSRRDRGLSGELFF.

The V gene is TRBV4-1, the J gene TRBJ1-1; TRBD1 matches 8 bases. Germline CDR1 MGHRA, CDR2 YSYEKL. The length of the CDR3 is 14 residues. The V and J ends lost 4 bases and 11 bases, in that order; junction bases with no gene match: 12. In DNA form, the CDR3 reads TGCGCCAGCAGCCCCCACCGGGACAGGAGGTCTGCTTTCTTT. Amino acids: CASSPHRDRRSAFF.

The V call is TRBV7-3, the J call TRBJ2-1, with 11 nucleotides matching TRBD2. CDR3 length: 19 amino acids. J lost 0 bases, V lost 1 base, and 8 bases had no gene match. Germline V gene sequence: CDR1 SGHTA, CDR2 FQGTGA. The CDR3 protein is CASSLKRTSGFFSYNEQFF. The CDR3 nucleotides are TGTGCCAGCAGCTTAAAGCGGACTAGCGGGTTTTTCTCCTACAATGAGCAGTTCTTC.

This clone was counted ten times or more. The rearrangement links TRBV19 to TRBJ1-1; no clear D. The CDR3 has 14 residues. Germline CDR1 LNHDA, CDR2 SQIVND (reference sequence). Between the trimmed V and J ends, which lost 2 bases and 5 bases, there was a span of 12 bases. CDR3 sequence: CASSISTRGTEAFF. CDR3 in DNA: TGTGCCAGTAGTATATCCACGCGGGGTACTGAAGCTTTCTTT.

This clone was seen only once. The identical CDR3 is also encoded by other nucleotide sequences in the sample. This chain connects TRBV18 to TRBJ1-1, with TRBD1 matching 7 bases. Losses at the gene ends were 1 base for V and 0 bases for J; bases not matched to a gene: 2. CDR3 length equals 15 residues. Germline V lookup: CDR1 KGHSH, CDR2 LQKENI. The CDR3 region is CASSPRQGVNTEAFF. CDR3 nucleotide sequence: TGTGCCAGCTCACCACGACAGGGCGTGAACACTGAAGCTTTCTTT.

The chain recombines TRBV30 with TRBJ2-1; 10 bases agree with TRBD1. The CDR3 runs to 14 residues. CDR1 is GTSNPN, CDR2 SVGIG, per germline (reference sequence). The J segment lost 8 bases and the V segment lost 8 bases, leaving 12 bases of the junction unmatched. CDR3 in DNA: TGTGCCACCGCGGGGACAGGGGAAAGCGATGAGCAGTTCTTC. It is translated as CATAGTGESDEQFF.

The chain has TRBV28 and TRBJ2-1; unclear D gene. Trimming stripped 6 bases from V and 0 bases from J, with 6 bases between. The CDR3 runs 13 residues. Germline V gene data show CDR1 as MDHEN and CDR2 as SYDVKM. The CDR3 is CASSFASYNEQFF. CDR3 bases: TGTGCCAGCAGCTTCGCCTCCTACAATGAGCAGTTCTTC.

V gene TRBV2 combines with J gene TRBJ2-3; 11 bases match TRBD2. Trimming removed 4 bases from V and 0 bases from J; junction bases left unmatched: 12. The germline CDR1 and CDR2 sequences are SNHLY and FYNNEI. CDR3 length equals 19 residues. Here the CDR3 reads CASSGRTSGPGTSTDTQYF. The CDR3 coding sequence is TGTGCCAGCAGTGGCAGGACTAGCGGGCCAGGAACGAGCACAGATACGCAGTATTTT.

This sequence joins TRBV7-8 and TRBJ2-3, with D perhaps matching TRBD1 (5 bases). This CDR3 has 15 amino acids. Germline V gene lookup returns CDR1 SGHVS and CDR2 FQNEAQ. Trimming cost V 6 bases and J 3 bases, with 16 bases left between them. CDR3 loop: CASSRLVRETDTQYF. CDR3 nucleotides: TGTGCCAGCAGTCGTCTAGTCAGGGAAACAGATACGCAGTATTTT.

The rearrangement uses TRBV5-5 and TRBJ2-3; D is undetermined. From germline, CDR1 is SGHKS and CDR2 YYEKEE (reference sequence). V was shortened by 2 bases and J by 5 bases, with 9 bases between the two germline ends. The CDR3 sequence is 13 residues long. DNA for the CDR3: TGTGCCAGCAGCTTTGGCTTCCTAGATACGCAGTATTTT. As protein: CASSFGFLDTQYF.

The chain combines TRBV29-1 with TRBJ2-3, with a possible D match to TRBD1 (6 bases). V lost 1 base to trimming and J lost 4 bases, with 18 bases between them. Germline-derived CDR1 and CDR2 are SQVTM and ANQGSEA. The CDR3 is made up of 16 amino acids. The CDR3 bases are TGCAGCGTTGAAGGGTCACCCAGGGGTCGGGCAGATACGCAGTATTTT. This sequence encodes CSVEGSPRGRADTQYF.

This rearrangement joins TRBV2 to TRBJ1-5; perhaps TRBD1 as D (5 bases). The germline gives CDR1 SNHLY, CDR2 FYNNEI. CDR3 length equals 14 residues. V lost 7 bases and J 3 bases, leaving 13 bases between the germline ends. Written as DNA, the CDR3 is TGTGCCAGCACCCTGGGGGGGTACAATCAGCCCCAGCATTTT. Translated: CASTLGGYNQPQHF.

This chain links TRBV6-1 with TRBJ2-7, with 8 nucleotides matching TRBD2. The trim removed 7 bases at V and 4 bases at J, leaving 12 bases unmatched. This CDR3 spans 15 amino acids. In germline, CDR1 is MNHNS, CDR2 SASEGT. This CDR3 reads CASKLGGLGSYEQYF. CDR3 DNA sequence: TGTGCCAGCAAATTGGGGGGACTAGGATCTTACGAGCAGTACTTC.

V is TRBV15 and J is TRBJ2-7; 9 nucleotides align to TRBD2. CDR3 size: 16 residues. The V gene's germline CDR1 is LNHNV and CDR2 YYDKDF (reference sequence). V lost 0 bases and J lost 6; bases outside the gene matches: 9. CDR3 sequence (DNA): TGTGCCACCAGCAGAGATGGTATAGCGGGAGCGAGCGAGCAGTACTTC. Residues: CATSRDGIAGASEQYF.

This clone is a singleton in its sample. The chain recombines TRBV29-1 with TRBJ2-1, with 7 bases matching TRBD1. V was clipped by 7 bases and J by 6 bases; unmatched bases: 3. CDR3 length: 11 residues. The germline gives CDR1 SQVTM, CDR2 ANQGSEA. CDR3 amino acids: CSAKGANEQFF. CDR3 DNA: TGCAGCGCCAAGGGGGCCAATGAGCAGTTCTTC.

V and J are TRBV7-8 and TRBJ2-7; 7 bases match TRBD2. CDR1 SGHVS and CDR2 FQNEAQ come from the germline V gene. V gave up 5 bases and J gave up 1 base; unmatched junction bases: 11. The CDR3 spans 16 residues. The CDR3 here is CASSPGRGGGSYEQYF. The CDR3 DNA sequence: TGTGCCAGCAGCCCGGGGAGGGGTGGGGGGTCCTACGAGCAGTACTTC. The full variable domain, its missing parts supplied by reference TRBV7-8 and TRBJ2-7, is GAGVSQSPRYKVAKRGQDVALRCDPISGHVSLFWYQQALGQGPEFLTYFQNEAQLDKSGLPSDRFFAERPEGSVSTLKIQRTQQEDSAVYLCASSPGRGGGSYEQYFGPGTRLTVT.

This clone was observed a handful of times. Since a much larger clone is just one base distant, this may be a read error. V usage is TRBV5-4 and J usage is TRBJ1-4; unclear D gene. CDR3 length: 14 amino acids. Germline lookup yields CDR1 SGHNT and CDR2 YYREEE (reference sequence). The CDR3 DNA is TGTGCCGGCAGCTTGGCGGGCCGGAATGAAAAACTGTTTTTT. Protein: CAGSLAGRNEKLFF.

The chain uses TRBV19 and TRBJ1-5, with D possibly TRBD1 on 6 matching bases. Trimming pared 10 bases from V and 5 bases from J, leaving 21 bases between. The CDR3 covers 15 residues. Germline CDR1 LNHDA, CDR2 SQIVND (reference sequence). The CDR3: CATSRSADSYQPQHF. The CDR3 bases are TGTGCCACCTCTAGATCAGCGGACAGCTATCAGCCCCAGCATTTT.

The chain carries TRBV7-2 and TRBJ2-1; 9 positions match TRBD2. Trimming cost V 3 bases and J 8 bases; bases outside gene matches: 8. The CDR3 extends over 15 amino acids. Germline V gene data show CDR1 as SGHTA and CDR2 as FQGNSA. In DNA, the CDR3 is TGTGCCAGCAGCTTGGGAGGAGCGGGAGGCGATGAGCAGTTCTTC. Amino acids: CASSLGGAGGDEQFF.